What follows is one TCR beta chain and its context. Its antigen remains unknown. This CDR3 comprises 14 residues. CDR1 and CDR2 (germline): SGHTA, FQGNSA. V shed 1 base, J shed 7 bases, and the junction held 4 bases outside the gene matches. The sample belongs to a study of identical twins. Study results and caveats: Researchers caution that invariant MAIT and iNKT cells could partly confound zero-insertion analyses.

Each CDR3 protein gets one entry after TCRdb re-called the 5' RACE reads with MiXCR. The table records some 1,700,000 distinct CDR3 sequences, around 33% of them present only once. V usage is TRBV7-2 and J usage is TRBJ2-7; 10 positions agree with TRBD2. Source material: cord blood. The TCR comes from a newborn girl in good health. CDR3 nucleotide sequence: TGTGCCAGCAGCTTAGTTAGCGGGGGGTCGGAGCAGTACTTC. It translates to CASSLVSGGSEQYF.